The 22 T cell receptor beta chains below all came from one sample that was sequenced in a study of human T cells and chemical hapten exposure. Time point defined: pre-sensitization, week 0. This sample's treatment: therapeutic diphenylcyclopropenone sensitization with weekly scalp DPC. One entry per CDR3 protein, called by TCRdb with MiXCR from the RACE reads. The top ten clones hold about 2.5% of a sample with about 380,000 distinct CDR3 sequences, 4.5% to 5.5% of them seen once. The sample consisted of whole blood, taken in connection with sensitization to the hapten diphenylcyclopropenone (DPC). All receptors derive from a woman between 45 and 65 years old with alopecia areata. Some clones in this sample may be carry-over from other donors' samples.

This clonotype has at least ten counts. The rearrangement links TRBV2 to TRBJ2-5; no clear D gene. Germline V gives CDR1 SNHLY, CDR2 FYNNEI. CDR3 length: 12 residues. Trimming pared 4 bases from V and 5 bases from J, leaving 8 bases between. CDR3 bases: TGTGCCAGCAGTGGGATCGAGGAGACCCAGTACTTC. Amino acids: CASSGIEETQYF.

The table lists this clonotype with many counts. The chain is built from TRBV28 and TRBJ2-4; D is perhaps TRBD1 or TRBD2 (6 bases each). The CDR3 sequence is 18 residues long. Trimming removed 4 bases at V and 1 base at J, with 20 bases between. Germline CDR1 MDHEN, CDR2 SYDVKM. The CDR3 region has the DNA TGTGCCAGCAGTTCCGGGGGCTCCTTCAGTCTGGCCAAAAACATTCAGTACTTC. It encodes CASSSGGSFSLAKNIQYF.

This clonotype has a count of ten or more. The DNA for the CDR3 is TGTGCCAGCAGCAGGGGGGGAGGGGGCAATGAGCAGTTCTTC. Its protein is CASSRGGGGNEQFF. This sequence joins TRBV5-4 and TRBJ2-1; TRBD2 is a possible D gene (7 bases). The CDR3 totals 14 residues. Per the germline V gene, CDR1 is SGHNT and CDR2 is YYREEE (reference sequence). V was clipped by 4 bases and J by 6 bases, with 14 bases between them. Filled out from reference TRBV5-4 and TRBJ2-1, the complete variable domain reads ETGVTQSPTHLIKTRGQQVTLRCSSQSGHNTVSWYQQALGQGPQFIFQYYREEENGRGNFPPRFSGLQFPNYSSELNVNALELDDSALYLCASSRGGGGNEQFFGPGTRLTVL.

This clonotype was seen more than once but under ten times. The gene calls are TRBV7-9 and TRBJ1-4, with TRBD1 as a possible D gene (5 bases). The CDR3 totals 14 residues. V lost 11 bases, J lost 6 bases, and 19 bases lay in between. The germline V gene encodes CDR1 SEHNR and CDR2 FQNEAQ (reference sequence). CDR3 sequence reads: CASAGRLDDEKLFF. CDR3 bases: TGTGCCTCGGCAGGGCGGCTGGATGATGAAAAACTGTTTTTT.

This chain links TRBV29-1 with TRBJ1-1; D is perhaps TRBD1 (5 bases). Germline CDR1 is SQVTM and CDR2 is ANQGSEA. The CDR3 runs to 12 residues. V gave up 7 bases and J gave up 2 bases, with 11 bases separating them. Here the CDR3 reads CSAVGGNTEAFF. CDR3 in DNA: TGCAGCGCCGTTGGGGGAAACACTGAAGCTTTCTTT.

This clonotype was picked up many times. The chain is built from TRBV15 and TRBJ2-3; 11 positions match TRBD2. With 3 bases clipped from V and 5 bases from J, the junction kept 10 bases outside the gene matches. The CDR3 extends over 17 amino acids. Germline assignment: CDR1 LNHNV and CDR2 YYDKDF (reference sequence). The CDR3 spells CATSSGASGRNRDTQYF. The CDR3 nucleotides read TGTGCCACCAGCAGTGGCGCTAGCGGGAGGAATCGAGATACGCAGTATTTT.

This clonotype was seen many times. The rearrangement links TRBV6-5 to TRBJ1-6; TRBD1 agrees at 8 bases. There are 14 residues in the CDR3. Germline values: CDR1 MNHEY, CDR2 SVGAGI. J lost 11 bases, V lost 4 bases, and 7 bases had no gene match. CDR3 sequence: CASSSTGEAAPLHF. CDR3 DNA: TGTGCCAGCAGTTCGACAGGGGAAGCTGCACCCCTCCACTTT.

This clonotype was counted a few times. This chain connects TRBV29-1 to TRBJ1-5, with 7 bases lining up with TRBD1. CDR3 length equals 13 residues. V lost 4 bases, J lost 6 bases, and 6 bases stayed unmatched. Germline V gene data show CDR1 as SQVTM and CDR2 as ANQGSEA. The CDR3 coding sequence is TGCAGCGTTGCAGGGGGAACATCTCAGCCCCAGCATTTT. It encodes CSVAGGTSQPQHF.

This clonotype occurred a few times. V and J are TRBV10-3 and TRBJ1-6; D gene ambiguous. Germline V gene data show CDR1 as ENHRY and CDR2 as SYGVKD. V lost 3 bases to trimming and J lost 6 bases, with 12 bases between them. CDR3 length: 15 residues. The CDR3 nucleotides read TGTGCCATCAGTGAAGGTGCCCGGGGTAATTCACCCCTCCACTTT. Translated, it gives CAISEGARGNSPLHF.

This clonotype was counted between two and nine times. The chain carries TRBV28 and TRBJ2-3; D may be TRBD1 (6 bases). There are 15 residues in the CDR3. The germline gives CDR1 MDHEN, CDR2 SYDVKM. The V gene lost 6 bases and the J gene lost 3 bases, with 16 bases spanning the gap. In DNA, the CDR3 is TGTGCCAGCAGGGGGTACAGGGAGATAACAGATACGCAGTATTTT. It is translated as CASRGYREITDTQYF.

This clonotype was detected many times. V and J are TRBV20-1 and TRBJ1-5; 11 bases match TRBD1. The CDR3 consists of 13 residues. The germline CDR1 and CDR2 sequences are DFQATT and SNEGSKA (reference sequence). Trimming cost V 7 bases and J 7 bases; bases outside gene matches: 6. CDR3: CSGGTGGGQPQHF. DNA of the CDR3: TGCAGTGGCGGGACAGGGGGAGGGCAGCCCCAGCATTTT.

In this sample, this clonotype turned up many times. The chain employs TRBV28 and TRBJ2-5; no firm D call. Germline V gene lookup returns CDR1 MDHEN and CDR2 SYDVKM. Trimming removed 7 bases from V and 0 bases from J, with 9 bases in between. This CDR3 has 13 amino acids. CDR3 residues: CASTVGYQETQYF. The CDR3 DNA follows: TGTGCCAGCACCGTGGGGTACCAAGAGACCCAGTACTTC.

The gene calls are TRBV6-6 and TRBJ2-3; TRBD2 agrees at 9 bases. This CDR3 has 17 amino acids. The germline CDR1 and CDR2 sequences are MNHNY and SVGAGI (reference sequence). Trimming removed 3 bases from V and 2 bases from J; junction bases left unmatched: 9. The CDR3 DNA reads TGTGCCAGCAGTTATGTGGCGGGAGGGTCCCCCACAGATACGCAGTATTTT. This gives the protein CASSYVAGGSPTDTQYF.

The chain recombines TRBV20-1 with TRBJ2-1; a weak D match, TRBD2 (7 bases). The germline CDR1 and CDR2 sequences are DFQATT and SNEGSKA (reference sequence). This CDR3 has 15 residues. Between the trimmed V and J ends, which lost 6 bases and 4 bases, there was a span of 19 bases. CDR3 coding DNA: TGCAGTGCGCCCATGGGGGCGGGGGATTACAATGAGCAGTTCTTC. This translates into CSAPMGAGDYNEQFF.

V usage is TRBV27 and J usage is TRBJ2-1; D is perhaps TRBD1 or TRBD2 (5 bases each). CDR1 and CDR2 (germline): MNHEY, SMNVEV (reference sequence). The CDR3 has 14 amino acids. V lost 6 bases and J lost 7, with 16 bases in between. CDR3 sequence reads: CASRPIGAGNEQFF. CDR3 DNA: TGTGCCAGCAGGCCGATTGGGGCGGGTAATGAGCAGTTCTTC.

The chain recombines TRBV13 with TRBJ1-2; no clear D gene. Trimming cost V 5 bases and J 6 bases, with 16 bases left between them. This CDR3 is 14 amino acids long. Germline lookup yields CDR1 PRHDT and CDR2 FYEKMQ (reference sequence). The CDR3 DNA is TGTGCCAGCAGCCAAGGCAGACAAATGAATGGCTACACCTTC. Translating it yields CASSQGRQMNGYTF.

Many counts were recorded for this clonotype. The rearrangement joins TRBV10-3 to TRBJ1-2, with unresolved D. CDR3 size: 15 residues. Germline V gene data show CDR1 as ENHRY and CDR2 as SYGVKD. Trimming took 6 bases from V and 6 from J, leaving 20 bases between them. CDR3 bases: TGTGCCATCAGCGCAGGACTTAATAACATGGATGGCTACACCTTC. Its protein is CAISAGLNNMDGYTF.

A few counts support this clonotype. The J gene is TRBJ2-7, the V gene TRBV6-1; 8 nucleotides align to TRBD2. CDR1 is MNHNS and CDR2 is SASEGT in the germline V gene. CDR3 length: 15 amino acids. V dropped 1 base and J dropped 7; count of bases not matched to a gene: 9. CDR3 amino acids: CASSEEVAGWGEQYF. The CDR3 DNA reads as TGTGCCAGCAGTGAAGAGGTAGCGGGATGGGGTGAGCAGTACTTC.

This clonotype has more than one count but fewer than ten. This chain connects TRBV4-2 to TRBJ2-4; 9 bases are a match to TRBD2. Trimming cost V 0 bases and J 8 bases; bases outside gene matches: 2. CDR1 and CDR2 (germline): LGHNA, YNFKEQ. The CDR3 has 14 amino acids. The CDR3 spells CASSQERGGDIQYF. In DNA form, the CDR3 reads TGTGCCAGCAGCCAAGAGCGGGGGGGAGACATTCAGTACTTC.

The sample holds a few counts of this clonotype. The chain uses TRBV12-3 or TRBV12-4 and TRBJ2-2; D uncertain. V was pared by 0 bases and J by 4 bases, with 9 bases between. The CDR3 consists of 15 residues. The CDR3 nucleotides are TGTGCCAGCAGTTTAGCCCGGGTCGCCACCGGGGAGCTGTTTTTT. Its protein product is CASSLARVATGELFF.

This clonotype was seen ten or more times. V usage is TRBV29-1 and J usage is TRBJ1-2; possibly TRBD1 for D (5 bases). The CDR3 spans 11 residues. Trimming removed 7 bases from V and 5 bases from J, with 11 bases in between. Looked up from germline, CDR1 is SQVTM and CDR2 is ANQGSEA. Here the CDR3 DNA reads TGCAGCGCAGACAGCATATATGGCTACACCTTC. Its protein is CSADSIYGYTF.

This clonotype has at least ten counts. The rearrangement joins TRBV20-1 to TRBJ2-1; D ambiguous. With 6 bases removed from V and 8 bases from J, the gap between germline ends came to 11 bases. The CDR3 spans 11 residues. Per germline, CDR1 DFQATT and CDR2 SNEGSKA (reference sequence). CDR3 nucleotides: TGCAGTGCAAAGGATAGGCATGAGCAGTTCTTC. This translates into CSAKDRHEQFF.